This TCR beta chain emerged from a study of blood T cell repertoires in COVID-19. Overall study: COVID-19 samples collected from the United States, Italy and Spain covered acute and convalescent phases. T cells, B-cell-depleted T cells, or PBMCs provided the cDNA or gDNA that served as material.

Under the authors' procedure: Estimation of nucleated cell counts was performed using reference gene primer amplification. The assay was immunoSEQ multiplex PCR, and TCRdb's table has in-frame clones only and misses some. The V and J calls and clone size were taken over from that table, and D and trimming were inferred from the DNA. The top ten hold around 1.5% of the sample, which has 150,000 to 200,000 clones, about 87% seen once. Trimming at V came to 2 bases and at J to 6 bases, leaving 4 bases not matched to a gene. Germline loops: CDR1 SGHDT, CDR2 YYEEEE. The CDR3 extends over 15 amino acids. The sequenced sample consisted of peripheral blood. The chain recombines TRBV5-6 with TRBJ1-6; 8 bases are shared with TRBD1. This TCR derives from a woman aged 50 to 65 with acute or convalescent COVID-19. The CDR3 DNA reads as TGTGCCAGCAGCTTCAGGGGGCTCGGTAATTCACCCCTCCACTTT. Its protein is CASSFRGLGNSPLHF.